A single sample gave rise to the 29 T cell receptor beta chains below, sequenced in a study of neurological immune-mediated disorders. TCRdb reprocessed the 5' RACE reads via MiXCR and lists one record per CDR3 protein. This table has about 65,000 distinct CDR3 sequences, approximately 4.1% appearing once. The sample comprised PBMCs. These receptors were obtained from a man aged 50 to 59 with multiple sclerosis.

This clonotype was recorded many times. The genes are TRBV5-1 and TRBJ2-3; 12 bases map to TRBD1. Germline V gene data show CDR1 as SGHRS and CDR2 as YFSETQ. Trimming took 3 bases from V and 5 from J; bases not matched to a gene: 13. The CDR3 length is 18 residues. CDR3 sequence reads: CASSSGTGGYGIQDTQYF. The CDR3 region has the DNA TGCGCCAGCAGCTCCGGGACAGGGGGCTATGGTATACAAGATACGCAGTATTTT.

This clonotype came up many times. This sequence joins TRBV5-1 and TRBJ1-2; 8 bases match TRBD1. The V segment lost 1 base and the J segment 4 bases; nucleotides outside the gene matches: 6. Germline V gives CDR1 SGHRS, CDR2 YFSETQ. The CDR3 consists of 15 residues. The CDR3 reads CASSLNGQGIYGYTF. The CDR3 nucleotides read TGCGCCAGCAGCTTGAACGGACAGGGTATCTATGGCTACACCTTC.

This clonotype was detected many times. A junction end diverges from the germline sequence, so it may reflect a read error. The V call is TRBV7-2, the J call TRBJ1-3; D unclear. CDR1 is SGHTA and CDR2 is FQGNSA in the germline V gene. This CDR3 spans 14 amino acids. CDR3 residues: CASSLDGSENTIYF. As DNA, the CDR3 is TGTGCCAGCAGCTTAGACGGCTCTGAAAACACCATATATTTT.

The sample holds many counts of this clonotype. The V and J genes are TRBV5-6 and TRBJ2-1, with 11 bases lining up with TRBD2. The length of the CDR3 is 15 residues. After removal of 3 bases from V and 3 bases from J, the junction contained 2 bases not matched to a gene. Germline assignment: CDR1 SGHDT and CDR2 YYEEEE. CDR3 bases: TGTGCCAGCAGCTCCGGGACTAGCGGCTACAATGAGCAGTTCTTC. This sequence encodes CASSSGTSGYNEQFF.

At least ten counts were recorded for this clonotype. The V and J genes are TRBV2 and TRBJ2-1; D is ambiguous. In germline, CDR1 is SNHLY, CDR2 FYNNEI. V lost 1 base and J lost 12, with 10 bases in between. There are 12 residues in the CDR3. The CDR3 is CASSEDSLGQFF. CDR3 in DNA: TGTGCCAGCAGTGAAGACAGCTTAGGGCAGTTCTTC.

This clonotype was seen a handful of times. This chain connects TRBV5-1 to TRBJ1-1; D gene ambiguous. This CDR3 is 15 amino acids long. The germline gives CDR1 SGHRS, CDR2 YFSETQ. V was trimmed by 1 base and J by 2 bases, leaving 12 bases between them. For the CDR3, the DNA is TGCGCCAGCAGCTTGACGGGGTCGGGCAACACTGAAGCTTTCTTT. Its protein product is CASSLTGSGNTEAFF.

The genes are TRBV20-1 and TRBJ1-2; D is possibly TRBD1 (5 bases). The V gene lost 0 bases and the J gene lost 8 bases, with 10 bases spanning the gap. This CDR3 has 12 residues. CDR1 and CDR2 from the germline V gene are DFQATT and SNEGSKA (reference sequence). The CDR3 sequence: CSAREQGAGYTF. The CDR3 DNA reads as TGCAGTGCTAGAGAGCAGGGCGCGGGCTACACCTTC.

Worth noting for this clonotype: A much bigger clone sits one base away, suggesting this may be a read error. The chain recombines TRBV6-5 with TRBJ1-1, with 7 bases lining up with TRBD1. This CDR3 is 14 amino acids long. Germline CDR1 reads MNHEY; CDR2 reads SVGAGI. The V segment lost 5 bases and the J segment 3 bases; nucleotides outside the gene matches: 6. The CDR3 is CASSNRTGDTEAFF. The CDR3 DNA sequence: TGTGCCAGCAGTAACCGTACAGGGGACACTGAAGCTTTCTTT.

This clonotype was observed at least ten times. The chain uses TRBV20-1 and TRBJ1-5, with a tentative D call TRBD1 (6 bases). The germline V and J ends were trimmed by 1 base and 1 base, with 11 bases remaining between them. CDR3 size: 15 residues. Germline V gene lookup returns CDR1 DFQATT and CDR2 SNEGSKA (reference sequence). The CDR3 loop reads CSARAVDRSNQPQHF. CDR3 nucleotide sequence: TGCAGTGCTAGAGCAGTCGACAGGAGCAATCAGCCCCAGCATTTT.

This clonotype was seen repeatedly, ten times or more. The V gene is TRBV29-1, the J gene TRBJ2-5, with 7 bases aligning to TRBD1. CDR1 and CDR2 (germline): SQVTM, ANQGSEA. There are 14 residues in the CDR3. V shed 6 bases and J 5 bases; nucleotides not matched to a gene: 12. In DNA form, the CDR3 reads TGCAGCGTCCAGTCGACAGGGTTGAGGGAGACCCAGTACTTC. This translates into CSVQSTGLRETQYF.

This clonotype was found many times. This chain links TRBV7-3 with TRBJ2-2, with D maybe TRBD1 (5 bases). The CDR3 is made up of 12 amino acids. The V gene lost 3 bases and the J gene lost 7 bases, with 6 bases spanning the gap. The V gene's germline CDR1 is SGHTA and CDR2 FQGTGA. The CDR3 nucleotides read TGTGCCAGCAGCTTTAGGGGCGGGGAGCTGTTTTTT. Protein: CASSFRGGELFF.

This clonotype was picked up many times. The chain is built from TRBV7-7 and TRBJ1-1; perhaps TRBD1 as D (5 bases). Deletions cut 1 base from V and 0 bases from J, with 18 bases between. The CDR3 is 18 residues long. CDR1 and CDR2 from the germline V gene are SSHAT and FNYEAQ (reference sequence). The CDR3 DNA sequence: TGTGCCAGCAGCTTAGGAGGTATCCAGGGAGACCTGAACACTGAAGCTTTCTTT. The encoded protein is CASSLGGIQGDLNTEAFF.

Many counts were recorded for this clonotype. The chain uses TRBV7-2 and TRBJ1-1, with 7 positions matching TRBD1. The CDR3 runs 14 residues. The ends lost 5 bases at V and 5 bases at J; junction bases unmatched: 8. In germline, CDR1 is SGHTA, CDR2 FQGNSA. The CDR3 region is CASSLDRAPTEAFF. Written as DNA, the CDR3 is TGTGCCAGCAGCCTCGACAGGGCTCCAACTGAAGCTTTCTTT. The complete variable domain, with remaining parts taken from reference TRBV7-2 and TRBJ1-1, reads GAGVSQSPSNKVTEKGKDVELRCDPISGHTALYWYRQSLGQGLEFLIYFQGNSAPDKSGLPSDRFSAERTGGSVSTLTIQRTQQEDSAVYLCASSLDRAPTEAFFGQGTRLTVV.

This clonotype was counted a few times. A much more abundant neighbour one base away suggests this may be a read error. CDR3 nucleotides: TGTGCCAGCAGCGACGAAGACAGGGGGCATCCTGGGGCCAAAGTCCTGACTTTC. It is translated as CASSDEDRGHPGAKVLTF. The chain combines TRBV3-1 with TRBJ2-6, with 10 positions matching TRBD1. Germline loops: CDR1 LGHDT, CDR2 YNNKEL (reference sequence). The CDR3 is 18 amino acids.

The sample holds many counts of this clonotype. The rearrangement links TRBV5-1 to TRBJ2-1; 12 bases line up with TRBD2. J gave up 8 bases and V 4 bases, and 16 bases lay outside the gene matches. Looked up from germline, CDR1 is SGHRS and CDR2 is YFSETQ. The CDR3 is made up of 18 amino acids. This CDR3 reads CASSLHWTLAGGPHEQFF. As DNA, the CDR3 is TGCGCCAGCAGCCTCCATTGGACGCTAGCGGGGGGGCCCCATGAGCAGTTCTTC.

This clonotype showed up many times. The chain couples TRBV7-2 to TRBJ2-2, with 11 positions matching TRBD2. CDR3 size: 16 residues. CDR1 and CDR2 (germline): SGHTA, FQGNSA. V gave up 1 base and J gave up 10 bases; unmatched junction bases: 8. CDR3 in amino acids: CASSLVASGGYKELFF. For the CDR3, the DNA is TGTGCCAGCAGCTTAGTGGCTAGCGGGGGGTATAAGGAGCTGTTTTTT. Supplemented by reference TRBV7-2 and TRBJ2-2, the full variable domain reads GAGVSQSPSNKVTEKGKDVELRCDPISGHTALYWYRQSLGQGLEFLIYFQGNSAPDKSGLPSDRFSAERTGGSVSTLTIQRTQQEDSAVYLCASSLVASGGYKELFFGEGSRLTVL.

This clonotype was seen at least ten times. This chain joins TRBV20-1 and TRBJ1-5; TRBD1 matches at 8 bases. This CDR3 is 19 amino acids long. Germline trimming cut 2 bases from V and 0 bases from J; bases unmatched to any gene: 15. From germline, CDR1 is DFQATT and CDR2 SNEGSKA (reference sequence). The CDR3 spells CSARYGTGNKRYSNQPQHF. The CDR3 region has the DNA TGCAGTGCTAGATACGGGACAGGCAACAAGAGGTATAGCAATCAGCCCCAGCATTTT.

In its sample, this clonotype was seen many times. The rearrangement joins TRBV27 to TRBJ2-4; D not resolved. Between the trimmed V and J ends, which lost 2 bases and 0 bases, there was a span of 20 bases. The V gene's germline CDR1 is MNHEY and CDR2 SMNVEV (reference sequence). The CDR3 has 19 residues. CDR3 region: CASSLHHPGQKLAKNIQYF. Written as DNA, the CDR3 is TGTGCCAGCAGTTTACACCATCCCGGGCAGAAATTAGCCAAAAACATTCAGTACTTC.

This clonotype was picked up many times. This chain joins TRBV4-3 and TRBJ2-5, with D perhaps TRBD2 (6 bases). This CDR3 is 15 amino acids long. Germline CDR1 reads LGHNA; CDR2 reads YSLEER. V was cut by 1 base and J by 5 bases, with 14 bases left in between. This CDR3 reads CASSQGRLVGETQYF. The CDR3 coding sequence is TGCGCCAGCAGCCAAGGCCGACTAGTTGGGGAGACCCAGTACTTC.

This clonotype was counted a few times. Here the CDR3 reads CASSEGAQIMNTEAFF. The CDR3 region has the DNA TGTGCCAGCTCAGAGGGGGCTCAAATCATGAACACTGAAGCTTTCTTT. V usage is TRBV18 and J usage is TRBJ1-1, with 7 bases matching TRBD1. V lost 5 bases and J lost 0; bases outside the gene matches: 9. CDR1 and CDR2 from the germline V gene are KGHSH and LQKENI. The CDR3 sequence is 16 residues long.

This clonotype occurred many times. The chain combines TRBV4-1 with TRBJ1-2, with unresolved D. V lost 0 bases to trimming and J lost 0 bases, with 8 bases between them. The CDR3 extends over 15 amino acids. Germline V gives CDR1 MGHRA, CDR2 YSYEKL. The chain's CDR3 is CASSQDDGTNYGYTF. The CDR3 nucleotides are TGCGCCAGCAGCCAAGATGACGGGACTAACTATGGCTACACCTTC.

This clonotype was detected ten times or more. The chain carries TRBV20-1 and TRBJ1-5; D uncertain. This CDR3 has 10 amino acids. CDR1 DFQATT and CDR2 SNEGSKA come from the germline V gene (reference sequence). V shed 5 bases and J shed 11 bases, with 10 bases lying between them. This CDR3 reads CSAGLGSQHF. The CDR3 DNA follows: TGCAGTGCTGGCCTTGGGTCCCAGCATTTT.

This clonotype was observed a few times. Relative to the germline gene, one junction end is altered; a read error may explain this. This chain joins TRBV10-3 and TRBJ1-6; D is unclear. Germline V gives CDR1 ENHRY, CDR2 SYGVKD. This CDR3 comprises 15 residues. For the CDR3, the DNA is TGTGCCATCAGTGACGGGGAACAGAAATATTCACCCCTCAACTTT. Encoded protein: CAISDGEQKYSPLNF.

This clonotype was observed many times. The DNA of the CDR3 is TGCAGCGTTGCAGGTCTCGTCCAAGAGACCCAGTACTTC. Amino acid sequence: CSVAGLVQETQYF. The V call is TRBV29-1, the J call TRBJ2-5; D gene uncertain. With 4 bases removed from V and 1 base from J, the gap between germline ends came to 10 bases. The CDR3 loop spans 13 amino acids. CDR1 is SQVTM, CDR2 ANQGSEA, per germline.

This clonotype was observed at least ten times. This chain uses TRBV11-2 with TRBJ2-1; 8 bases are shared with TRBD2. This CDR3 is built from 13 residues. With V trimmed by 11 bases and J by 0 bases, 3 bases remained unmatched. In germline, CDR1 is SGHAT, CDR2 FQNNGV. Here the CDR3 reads CACAGGSYNEQFF. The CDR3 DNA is TGTGCCTGCGCGGGGGGCTCCTACAATGAGCAGTTCTTC.

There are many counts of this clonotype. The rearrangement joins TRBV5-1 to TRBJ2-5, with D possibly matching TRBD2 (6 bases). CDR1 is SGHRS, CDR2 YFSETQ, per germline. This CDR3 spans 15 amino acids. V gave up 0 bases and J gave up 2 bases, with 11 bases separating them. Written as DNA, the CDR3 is TGCGCCAGCAGCTTGGTTGTGGGACTGCAAGAGACCCAGTACTTC. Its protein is CASSLVVGLQETQYF. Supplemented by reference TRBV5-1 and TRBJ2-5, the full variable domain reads KAGVTQTPRYLIKTRGQQVTLSCSPISGHRSVSWYQQTPGQGLQFLFEYFSETQRNKGNFPGRFSGRQFSNSRSEMNVSTLELGDSALYLCASSLVVGLQETQYFGPGTRLLVL.

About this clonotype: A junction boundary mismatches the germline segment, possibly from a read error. The CDR3 loop is CASSDPGGQPQNF. Written as DNA, the CDR3 is TGTGCCAGCAGTGATCCCGGGGGTCAGCCCCAGAATTTT. The chain joins TRBV2 to TRBJ1-5; perhaps TRBD1 as D (5 bases). CDR3 length: 13 residues. Germline loops: CDR1 SNHLY, CDR2 FYNNEI.

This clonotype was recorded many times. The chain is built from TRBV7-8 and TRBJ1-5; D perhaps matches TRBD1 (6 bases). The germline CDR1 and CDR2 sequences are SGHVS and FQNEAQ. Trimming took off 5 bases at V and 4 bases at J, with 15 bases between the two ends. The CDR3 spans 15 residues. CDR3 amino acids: CASSVTSRGNQPQHF. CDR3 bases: TGTGCCAGCAGCGTCACATCAAGGGGGAATCAGCCCCAGCATTTT.

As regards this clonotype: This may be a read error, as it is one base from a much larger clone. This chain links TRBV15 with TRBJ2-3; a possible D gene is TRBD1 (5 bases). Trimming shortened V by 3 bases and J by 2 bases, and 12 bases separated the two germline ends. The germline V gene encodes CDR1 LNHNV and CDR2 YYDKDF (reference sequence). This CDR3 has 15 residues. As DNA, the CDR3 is TGTGCCACCAGCAGGGACAAGGGGTCCACAGATACGCAGTATTTT. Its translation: CATSRDKGSTDTQYF. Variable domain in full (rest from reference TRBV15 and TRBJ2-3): DAMVIQNPRYQVTQFGKPVTLSCSQTLNHNVMYWYQQKSSQAPKLLFHYYDKDFNNEADTPDNFQSRRPNTSFCFLDIRSPGLGDTAMYLCATSRDKGSTDTQYFGPGTRLTVL.